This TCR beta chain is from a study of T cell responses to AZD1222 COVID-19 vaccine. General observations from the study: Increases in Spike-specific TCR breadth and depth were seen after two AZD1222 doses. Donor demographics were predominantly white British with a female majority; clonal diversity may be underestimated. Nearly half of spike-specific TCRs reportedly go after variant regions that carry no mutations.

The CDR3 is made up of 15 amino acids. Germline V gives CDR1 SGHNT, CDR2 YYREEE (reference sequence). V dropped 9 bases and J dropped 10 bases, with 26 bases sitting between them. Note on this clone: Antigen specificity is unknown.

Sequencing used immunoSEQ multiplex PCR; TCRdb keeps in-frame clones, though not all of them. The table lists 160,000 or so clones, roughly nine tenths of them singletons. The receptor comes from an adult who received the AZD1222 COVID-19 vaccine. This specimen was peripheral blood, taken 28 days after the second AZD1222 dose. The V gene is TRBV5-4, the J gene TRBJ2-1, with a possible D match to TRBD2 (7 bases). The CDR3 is CATHQEGGPKGEQFF. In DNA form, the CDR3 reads TGTGCCACTCACCAGGAGGGGGGGCCGAAAGGAGAGCAGTTCTTC.